Listed below are T cell receptor beta chains from one sample, sequenced in a study of T cells in Graves' hyperthyroidism and ophthalmopathy. In TCRdb, the multiplex PCR reads were re-called with MiXCR into one record per CDR3 protein. The sample has about 660,000 distinct CDR3 sequences, less than 45% seen once; the top ten hold about 7%. The sequencing sample was made of peripheral blood or thyroid tissue (not recorded which). The origin of the receptors is an adult man with Graves' disease, either hyperthyroidism or ophthalmopathy (not recorded which). CDR3s leave out the opening cysteine and the closing phenylalanine or tryptophan.

len: 13
v_gene: TRBV7-2
CDR3aa: ASSLPGTGVDGYT

len: 12
v_gene: TRBV7-8
CDR3aa: ASRGRTVNTEAF

len: 14
v_gene: TRBV7-9
CDR3aa: ASSLAGQLKNSPLH

len: 13
v_gene: TRBV7-6
CDR3aa: ASSRPQGAPTEAF

len: 12
v_gene: TRBV4-3
CDR3aa: ASSPLQTGRGLF

len: 10
v_gene: TRBV29-1
CDR3aa: SVAQMNTEAF

len: 13
v_gene: TRBV9
CDR3aa: ASSQVAGVTETQY

len: 13
v_gene: TRBV2
CDR3aa: ASIEAGYQNSPLH

len: 11
v_gene: TRBV28
CDR3aa: ASSPHRYYEQY

len: 11
v_gene: TRBV29-1
CDR3aa: SVGYGTGRGYT

len: 14
v_gene: TRBV7-2
CDR3aa: ASSLRAGASGNTIY

len: 12
v_gene: TRBV7-9
CDR3aa: ASSSSGRSYEQY

len: 11
v_gene: TRBV29-1
CDR3aa: SVEDHGGEKLF

len: 12
v_gene: TRBV19
CDR3aa: ASSPPEPSYEQY